This T cell receptor beta chain was sequenced during a study of T cells expressing NK-cell markers. 5'RACE template switching with UMIs generated TCR beta cDNA. Reprocessing the 5' RACE reads, TCRdb reports a single entry for every CDR3 protein and omits DNA. The table lists some 460,000 distinct CDR3 sequences. The CDR3 has 15 residues. The germline V gene encodes CDR1 SGHNT and CDR2 YENEEA. The chain employs TRBV11-3 and TRBJ2-5. The clonotype comes from a woman aged 45-60 years in good health. Sequenced material: blood T cells: a sorted CD56 or NKG2C T cell subset, CD4+ or CD8+ T cells, or bulk PBMC T cells (not recorded which). CDR3 residues: CASSLDLSEQETQYF. The full variable domain, rest sourced from reference TRBV11-3 and TRBJ2-5, is EAGVVQSPRYKIIEKKQPVAFWCNPISGHNTLYWYLQNLGQGPELLIRYENEEAVDDSQLPKDRFSAERLKGVDSTLKIQPAELGDSAVYLCASSLDLSEQETQYFGPGTRLLVL.